This paragraph reports one T cell receptor (beta chain). The antigen remains undetermined. The sample is drawn from a study of CXCR3-negative and CXCR3-positive naive CD8 T cells. Study-wide results and caveats: Surface CD5 was comparable between naive subsets; TCR strength was inferred from TRB CDR3 properties. CXCR3 levels fell partly with cryopreservation; most assays relied on fresh PBMCs.

The CDR3 spans 17 residues. In germline, CDR1 is SNHLY, CDR2 FYNNEI. All TRB cDNA libraries came from 5' RACE performed with UMI labels. With the 5' RACE reads reprocessed, TCRdb shows one record per CDR3 protein and no DNA. The sample includes 20,000 to 25,000 distinct CDR3 sequences. Every subset of CD8+ T cells was sorted in triplicate at approximately 300,000 cells each. The chain has TRBV2 and TRBJ2-2; TCRdb's D call, TRBD2, is unchecked because there is no DNA. The source material was memory CD8+ T cells from blood. The sequence came from a human donor in good health. Some clones in this sample may be carry-over from other donors' samples. The CDR3 is CASSEGRLAGNTGELFF.